The clone carrying this TCR beta chain has at least ten counts. Time point given: before trial treatment. The data were obtained in a study of low-dose radiotherapy and immunotherapy resistance in tumors. About the research overall: Every two weeks, the protocol called for intravenous cyclophosphamide at 200 mg/m2. It was given one day before each radiation and immunotherapy administration.

After removal of 0 bases from V and 4 bases from J, the junction contained 7 bases not matched to a gene. This CDR3 has 15 residues. CDR1 is SGHRS and CDR2 is YFSETQ in the germline V gene. Primers used for first-strand cDNA, a TRAV- and TRBV-specific set, covered both alpha and beta chains. The authors amplified TCRs for around 20 PCR cycles with a constant-region primer and a V-primer adapter. The isolated mRNA underwent amplification through in vitro transcription. MiXCR was run by TCRdb on the reads, yielding one entry per CDR3 protein. The repertoire holds around 99,000 distinct CDR3 sequences, with more than 8% as singletons.

The receptor's source is a male donor with prostate cancer. The chain employs TRBV5-1 and TRBJ2-7; 7 bases are shared with TRBD2. The source material was PBMCs, sampled before treatment. This CDR3 reads CASSLGLRETYEQYF. CDR3 DNA sequence: TGCGCCAGCAGCTTGGGACTGCGGGAGACATACGAGCAGTACTTC.